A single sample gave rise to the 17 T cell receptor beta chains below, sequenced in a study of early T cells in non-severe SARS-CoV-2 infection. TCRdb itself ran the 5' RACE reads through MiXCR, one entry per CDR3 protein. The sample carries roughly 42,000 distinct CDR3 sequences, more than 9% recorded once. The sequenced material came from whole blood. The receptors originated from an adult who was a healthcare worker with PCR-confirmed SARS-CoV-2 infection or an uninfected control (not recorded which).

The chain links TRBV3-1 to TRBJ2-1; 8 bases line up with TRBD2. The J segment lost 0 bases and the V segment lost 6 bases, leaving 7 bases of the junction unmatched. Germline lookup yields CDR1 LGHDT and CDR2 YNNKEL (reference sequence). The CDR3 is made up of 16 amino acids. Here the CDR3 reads CASSPTGTSSYNEQFF. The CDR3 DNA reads TGTGCCAGCAGTCCCACCGGGACTAGCTCCTACAATGAGCAGTTCTTC.

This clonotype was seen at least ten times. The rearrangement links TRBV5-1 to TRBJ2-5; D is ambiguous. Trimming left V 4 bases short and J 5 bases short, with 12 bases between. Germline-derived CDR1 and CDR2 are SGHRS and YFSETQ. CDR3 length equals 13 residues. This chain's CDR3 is CASSQGIGETQYF. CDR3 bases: TGCGCCAGCAGCCAAGGAATCGGGGAGACCCAGTACTTC.

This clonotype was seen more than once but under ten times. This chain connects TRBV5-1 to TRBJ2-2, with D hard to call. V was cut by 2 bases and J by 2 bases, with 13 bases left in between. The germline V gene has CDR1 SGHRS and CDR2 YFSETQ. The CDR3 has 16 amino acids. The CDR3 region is CASSFRVAANTGELFF. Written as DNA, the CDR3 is TGCGCCAGCAGCTTTAGGGTAGCAGCAAACACCGGGGAGCTGTTTTTT.

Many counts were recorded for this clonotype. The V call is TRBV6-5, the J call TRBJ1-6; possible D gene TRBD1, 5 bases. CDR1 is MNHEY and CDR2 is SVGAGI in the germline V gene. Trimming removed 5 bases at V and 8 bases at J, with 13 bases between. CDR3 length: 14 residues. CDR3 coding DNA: TGTGCCAGCAGTAAAGGGACGGATTATTCACCCCTCCACTTT. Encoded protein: CASSKGTDYSPLHF.

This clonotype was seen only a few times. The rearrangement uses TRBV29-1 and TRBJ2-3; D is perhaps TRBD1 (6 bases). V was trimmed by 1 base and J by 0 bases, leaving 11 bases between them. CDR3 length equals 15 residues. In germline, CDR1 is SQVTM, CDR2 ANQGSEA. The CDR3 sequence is CSVEVNRASTDTQYF. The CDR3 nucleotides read TGCAGCGTTGAAGTCAACAGGGCGAGCACAGATACGCAGTATTTT.

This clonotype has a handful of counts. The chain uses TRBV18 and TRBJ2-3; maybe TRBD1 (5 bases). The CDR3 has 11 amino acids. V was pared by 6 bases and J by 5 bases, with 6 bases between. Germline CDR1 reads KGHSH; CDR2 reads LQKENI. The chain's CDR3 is CASSQGDTQYF. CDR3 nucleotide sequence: TGTGCCAGCTCGCAGGGAGATACGCAGTATTTT.

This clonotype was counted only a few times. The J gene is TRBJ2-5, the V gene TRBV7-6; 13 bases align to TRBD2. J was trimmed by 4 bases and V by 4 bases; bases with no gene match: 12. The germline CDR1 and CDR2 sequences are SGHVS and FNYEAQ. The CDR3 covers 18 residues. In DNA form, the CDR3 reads TGTGCCAGCAGCTCCTCGGGACTAGCGGGGCCTCTCGGAGAGACCCAGTACTTC. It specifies CASSSSGLAGPLGETQYF.

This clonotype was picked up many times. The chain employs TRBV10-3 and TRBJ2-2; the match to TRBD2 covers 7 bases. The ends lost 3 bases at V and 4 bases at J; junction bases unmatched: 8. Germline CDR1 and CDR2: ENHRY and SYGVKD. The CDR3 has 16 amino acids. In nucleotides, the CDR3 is TGTGCCATCAGTGATGCGGCGGGAGAGGCCACCGGGGAGCTGTTTTTT. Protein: CAISDAAGEATGELFF.

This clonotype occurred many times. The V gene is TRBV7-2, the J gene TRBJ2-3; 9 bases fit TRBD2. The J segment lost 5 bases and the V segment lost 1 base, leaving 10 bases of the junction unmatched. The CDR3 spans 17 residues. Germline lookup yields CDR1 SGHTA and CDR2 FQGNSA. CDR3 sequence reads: CASSLEEWRGGKDTQYF. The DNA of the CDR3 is TGTGCCAGCAGCTTAGAAGAGTGGCGGGGGGGCAAAGATACGCAGTATTTT.

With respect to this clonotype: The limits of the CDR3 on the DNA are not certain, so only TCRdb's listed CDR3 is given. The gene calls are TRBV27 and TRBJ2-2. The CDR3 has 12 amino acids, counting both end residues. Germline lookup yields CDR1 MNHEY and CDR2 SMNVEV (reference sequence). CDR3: CASIRAPGSCFF.

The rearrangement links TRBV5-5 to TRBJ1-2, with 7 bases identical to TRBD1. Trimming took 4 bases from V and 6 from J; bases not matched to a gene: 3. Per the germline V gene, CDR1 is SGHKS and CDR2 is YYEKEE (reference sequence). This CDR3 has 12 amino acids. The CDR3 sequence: CASSQDRDGYTF. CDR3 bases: TGTGCCAGCAGCCAAGACAGGGATGGCTACACCTTC.

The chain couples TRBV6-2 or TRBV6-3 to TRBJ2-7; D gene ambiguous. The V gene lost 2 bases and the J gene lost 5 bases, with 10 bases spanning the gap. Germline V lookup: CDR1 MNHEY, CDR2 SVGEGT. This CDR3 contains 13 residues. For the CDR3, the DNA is TGTGCCAGCAGTTACACCTACAAAAACGAGCAGTACTTC. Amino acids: CASSYTYKNEQYF.

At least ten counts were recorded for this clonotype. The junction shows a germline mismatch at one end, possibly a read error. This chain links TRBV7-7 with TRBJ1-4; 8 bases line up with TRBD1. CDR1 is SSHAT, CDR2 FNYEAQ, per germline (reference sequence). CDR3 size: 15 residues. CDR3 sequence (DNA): TGTGCTAGCAGCTTATCCCTGGACAGGGACGAAAAACTGTTTTTT. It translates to CASSLSLDRDEKLFF. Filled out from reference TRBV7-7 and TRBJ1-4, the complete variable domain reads GAGVSQSPRYKVTKRGQDVTLRCDPISSHATLYWYQQALGQGPEFLTYFNYEAQPDKSGLPSDRFSAERPEGSISTLTIQRTEQRDSAMYRCASSLSLDRDEKLFFGSGTQLSVL.

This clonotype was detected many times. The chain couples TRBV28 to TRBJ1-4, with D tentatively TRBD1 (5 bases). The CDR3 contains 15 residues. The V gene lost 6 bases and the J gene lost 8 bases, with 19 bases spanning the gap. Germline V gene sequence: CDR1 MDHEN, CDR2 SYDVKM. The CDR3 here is CASSPKKGLLEKLFF. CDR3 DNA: TGTGCCAGCAGCCCTAAGAAGGGGCTTCTCGAAAAACTGTTTTTT.

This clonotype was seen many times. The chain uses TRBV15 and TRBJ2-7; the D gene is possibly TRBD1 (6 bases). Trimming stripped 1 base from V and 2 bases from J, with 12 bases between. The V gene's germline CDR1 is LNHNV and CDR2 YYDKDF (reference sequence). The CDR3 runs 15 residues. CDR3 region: CATSRVAGVAYEQYF. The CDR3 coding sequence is TGTGCCACCAGCAGAGTTGCAGGGGTCGCCTACGAGCAGTACTTC.

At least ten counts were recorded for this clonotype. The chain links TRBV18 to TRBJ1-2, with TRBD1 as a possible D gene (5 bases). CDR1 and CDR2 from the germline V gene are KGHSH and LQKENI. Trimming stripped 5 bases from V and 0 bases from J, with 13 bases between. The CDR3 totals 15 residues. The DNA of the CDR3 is TGTGCCAGCTCAAATGGGGGAATGTCTAACTATGGCTACACCTTC. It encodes CASSNGGMSNYGYTF.

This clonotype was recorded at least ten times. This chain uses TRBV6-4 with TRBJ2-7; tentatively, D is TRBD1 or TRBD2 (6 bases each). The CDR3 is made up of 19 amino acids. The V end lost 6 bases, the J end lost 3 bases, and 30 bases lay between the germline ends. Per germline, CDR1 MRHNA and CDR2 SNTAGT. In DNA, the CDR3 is TGTGCCAGCAGGGGACTGATCGGACAGCTCTCGATTTTAAACTACGAGCAGTACTTC. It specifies CASRGLIGQLSILNYEQYF.